The sequence of this T cell receptor (beta chain) was determined in a study of regulatory T cells in long-lasting Graves disease. Combining iRepertoire HTBI primers with Arm-PCR of CDR3 regions, the authors built TCR beta libraries. Each CDR3 protein is one row after TCRdb ran MiXCR on the multiplex PCR reads. The sample holds more than 300,000 distinct CDR3 sequences, roughly 25% seen once. CDR1 and CDR2 (germline): MGHRA, YSYEKL. This CDR3 is 13 amino acids long. Trimming removed 4 bases at V and 6 bases at J, with 12 bases between. Whole-study findings and limits: Persistent disease was characterized by preferential usage of TRBV28, TRBJ1-2 and TRBJ2-5.

Regarding time point: persistent/refractory GD, antithyroid drugs over 5 years with positive TRAb. RNA isolated from PBMCs was used to make the TCR library. This clonotype was seen a handful of times. The antigen is not known. The source of this sequence is a woman in her forties with Graves disease. Sequences were derived from peripheral blood mononuclear cells (PBMCs), sampled when the disease was refractory, from a patient treated with antithyroid drugs. J is TRBJ1-1 and V is TRBV4-1; D ambiguous. CDR3: CASSRVGFSEAFF. The CDR3 DNA reads as TGCGCCAGCAGCCGCGTAGGGTTCTCTGAAGCTTTCTTT.